Following are 18 T cell receptor beta chains from one sample sequenced in a study of T cell repertoires in cytomegalovirus infection. No antigen has been assigned to these receptors. TCRdb ran MiXCR on the reads and lists one entry per CDR3 protein. The profile covers about 890,000 distinct CDR3 sequences, with about a third appearing a single time and more than 13% taken by the ten largest. The material was cultured CD8+ T cells from PBMCs, obtained from culture after CMV antigen stimulation. Receptors were obtained from a human donor in good health (CMV status not recorded). Some clones in this sample may be carry-over from other donors' samples.

The CDR3 reads CASSVVLAGSTDTQYF. The CDR3 DNA is TGTGCCAGCAGCGTAGTACTAGCGGGGAGCACAGATACGCAGTATTTT. The chain joins TRBV9 to TRBJ2-3; 10 bases line up with TRBD2. The CDR3 length is 16 residues. With V trimmed by 0 bases and J by 0 bases, 1 base remained unmatched. CDR1 SGDLS and CDR2 YYNGEE come from the germline V gene. Full variable domain (remainder filled in from reference TRBV9 and TRBJ2-3): DSGVTQTPKHLITATGQRVTLRCSPRSGDLSVYWYQQSLDQGLQFLIQYYNGEERAKGNILERFSAQQFPDLHSELNLSSLELGDSALYFCASSVVLAGSTDTQYFGPGTRLTVL.

This clonotype was picked up many times. This chain connects TRBV7-2 to TRBJ2-3; D assignment may be TRBD1 or TRBD2 (6 bases each). Germline V gene sequence: CDR1 SGHTA, CDR2 FQGNSA. The CDR3 is 14 amino acids. Trimming cost V 4 bases and J 6 bases, with 14 bases left between them. The CDR3 loop reads CASSSLGGVDTQYF. CDR3 sequence (DNA): TGTGCCAGCAGCTCTCTGGGGGGCGTGGATACGCAGTATTTT.

V and J are TRBV6-5 and TRBJ1-6; unclear D gene. This CDR3 contains 17 residues. Germline values: CDR1 MNHEY, CDR2 SVGAGI. V lost 7 bases and J lost 5, with 21 bases in between. The CDR3 nucleotides are TGTGCCAGCAACGAAGGACCACAGAGGCGAAATAATTCACCCCTCCACTTT. Its translation is CASNEGPQRRNNSPLHF.

This clonotype was counted a few times. The V and J genes are TRBV4-2 and TRBJ2-1; D is possibly TRBD1 or TRBD2 (5 bases each). CDR3 length: 16 residues. Trimming took 1 base from V and 0 from J, leaving 10 bases between them. Germline V gives CDR1 LGHNA, CDR2 YNFKEQ. The CDR3 nucleotides are TGTGCCAGCAGCCAAGTAGGGACCTTCTCCTACAATGAGCAGTTCTTC. This encodes CASSQVGTFSYNEQFF.

As concerns this clonotype: It may be a read error: a sequence one base away is much more abundant. The chain links TRBV7-9 to TRBJ1-1; D is unclear. Trimming shortened V by 0 bases and J by 6 bases, and 8 bases separated the two germline ends. CDR1 is SEHNR, CDR2 FQNEAQ, per germline (reference sequence). CDR3 size: 13 residues. The CDR3 is CASSLAGRPEAFF. CDR3 nucleotide sequence: TGTGCCAGCAGCTTAGCCGGGAGGCCTGAAGCTTTCTTT.

This clonotype was counted many times. This chain links TRBV12-3 or TRBV12-4 with TRBJ1-1, with 10 bases lining up with TRBD1. This CDR3 region has 17 residues. V was pared by 5 bases and J by 0 bases, with 9 bases of the junction left unmatched. CDR3 nucleotides: TGTGCCAGCAGTCCTTCCCCGGGACAGGGGATGAACACTGAAGCTTTCTTT. Translated: CASSPSPGQGMNTEAFF.

The J gene is TRBJ2-7, the V gene TRBV7-8; possible D gene TRBD2, 6 bases. This CDR3 is 15 amino acids long. CDR1 SGHVS and CDR2 FQNEAQ come from the germline V gene. The V end lost 6 bases, the J end lost 2 bases, and 17 bases lay between the germline ends. CDR3 protein: CASSTRGGPAYEQYV. The CDR3, as DNA: TGTGCCAGCAGTACCCGGGGAGGTCCTGCCTACGAGCAGTACGTC.

This chain connects TRBV7-9 to TRBJ1-1, with D possibly matching TRBD1 (5 bases). The CDR3 spans 16 residues. Germline CDR1 reads SEHNR; CDR2 reads FQNEAQ (reference sequence). V was clipped by 4 bases and J by 7 bases, with 22 bases between them. As DNA, the CDR3 is TGTGCCAGCAGCTCCACGGGACCCAGGATTGCGGTTGAAGCTTTCTTT. Translating it yields CASSSTGPRIAVEAFF.

This clonotype has just a few counts. CDR3 coding DNA: TGTGCCAGCAGTTTTGACAGCACCTACGAGCAGTACTTC. Amino acids: CASSFDSTYEQYF. J is TRBJ2-7 and V is TRBV27, with D possibly TRBD1 on 5 matching bases. Germline CDR1 MNHEY, CDR2 SMNVEV (reference sequence). Trimming shortened V by 3 bases and J by 2 bases, and 8 bases separated the two germline ends. The CDR3 runs to 13 residues.

The genes are TRBV3-1 and TRBJ2-1; 11 positions agree with TRBD2. The junction had 4 bases not matched to a gene; V was cut back by 1 base and J by 5 bases. CDR3 size: 16 residues. Germline V lookup: CDR1 LGHDT, CDR2 YNNKEL (reference sequence). DNA for the CDR3: TGTGCCAGCAGCCAAGCCCGGACTAGCGGGCACAATGAGCAGTTCTTC. Its protein product is CASSQARTSGHNEQFF.

This chain links TRBV10-3 with TRBJ2-3; D is unclear. V lost 3 bases and J lost 2, with 9 bases in between. The length of the CDR3 is 14 residues. The germline V gene has CDR1 ENHRY and CDR2 SYGVKD. The CDR3 is CAISEPAITDTQYF. DNA for the CDR3: TGTGCCATCAGTGAACCAGCTATCACAGATACGCAGTATTTT.

The gene calls are TRBV4-1 and TRBJ2-7; weak D call: TRBD1 (5 bases). V was trimmed by 0 bases and J by 3 bases, leaving 12 bases between them. The CDR3 loop spans 15 amino acids. The germline gives CDR1 MGHRA, CDR2 YSYEKL. As DNA, the CDR3 is TGCGCCAGCAGCCAAGATCTCGGACACAGCTACGAGCAGTACGTC. Residues: CASSQDLGHSYEQYV.

Concerning this clonotype: At one end, the junction sequence differs from germline, possibly due to a read error. V gene TRBV5-1 combines with J gene TRBJ1-2; perhaps TRBD1 as D (5 bases). The length of the CDR3 is 13 residues. Germline values: CDR1 SGHRS, CDR2 YFSETQ. In DNA form, the CDR3 reads TGCGTCAGCAGCCTCGACAGAACCTTCGGCTACACCTTC. Its translation is CVSSLDRTFGYTF. Full variable domain (remainder filled in from reference TRBV5-1 and TRBJ1-2): KAGVTQTPRYLIKTRGQQVTLSCSPISGHRSVSWYQQTPGQGLQFLFEYFSETQRNKGNFPGRFSGRQFSNSRSEMNVSTLELGDSALYLCVSSLDRTFGYTFGSGTRLTVV.

The chain couples TRBV15 to TRBJ2-1, with TRBD2 identical over 12 bases. The CDR3 loop spans 14 amino acids. After removal of 3 bases from V and 8 bases from J, the junction contained 2 bases not matched to a gene. Per germline, CDR1 LNHNV and CDR2 YYDKDF (reference sequence). The CDR3 DNA is TGTGCCACCAGCAGGACTAGCGGGGGCGATGAGCAGTTCTTC. It specifies CATSRTSGGDEQFF.

This clonotype has a handful of counts. The rearrangement links TRBV27 to TRBJ1-5; no reliable D call. Germline V lookup: CDR1 MNHEY, CDR2 SMNVEV (reference sequence). V lost 0 bases, J lost 4 bases, and 10 bases lay in between. The CDR3 length is 15 residues. The DNA for the CDR3 is TGTGCCAGCAGTTTATCCGGCACACTAAATCAGCCCCAGCATTTT. This gives the protein CASSLSGTLNQPQHF.

This clonotype has at least ten counts. The V and J genes are TRBV27 and TRBJ1-1; perhaps TRBD1 as D (5 bases). Per the germline V gene, CDR1 is MNHEY and CDR2 is SMNVEV (reference sequence). CDR3 length: 15 residues. V lost 4 bases, J lost 2 bases, and 14 bases lay in between. The DNA for the CDR3 is TGTGCCAGCAGTTCACCACCCGGGGCAAACACTGAAGCTTTCTTT. Encoded protein: CASSSPPGANTEAFF.

V is TRBV27 and J is TRBJ1-5, with D unresolved. V was cut by 2 bases and J by 0 bases, with 11 bases left in between. CDR1 and CDR2 (germline): MNHEY, SMNVEV (reference sequence). This CDR3 region has 16 residues. The CDR3 loop reads CASSLGWPSSNQPQHF. CDR3 DNA sequence: TGTGCCAGCAGTTTAGGGTGGCCGAGTAGCAATCAGCCCCAGCATTTT.

The chain is built from TRBV6-5 and TRBJ2-2; the D gene is possibly TRBD2 (5 bases). The V and J ends lost 0 bases and 0 bases respectively, with 14 bases between them. Germline V gene lookup returns CDR1 MNHEY and CDR2 SVGAGI. There are 18 residues in the CDR3. CDR3 bases: TGTGCCAGCAGTTACTCGAGGTGGGCAGCGGCGAACACCGGGGAGCTGTTTTTT. Its translation: CASSYSRWAAANTGELFF.